Presented here are 22 T cell receptor beta chains from one specimen sequenced in a study of immune heterogeneity within non-small cell lung tumors. The starting template was genomic DNA from bulk tumor, around 620 ng per sample. During surgery, each primary tumor gave multiple biopsies spaced as far apart as possible. Curative surgery was undertaken by patients, who had untreated, newly diagnosed non-small cell lung cancer. The TCR beta CDR3 region underwent multiplex PCR amplification with 32 V and 13 J primers. A single record per CDR3 protein comes from TCRdb applying MiXCR to the multiplex PCR reads. The data show 6,000 to 6,500 distinct CDR3 sequences, 22% seen once. Sequences were obtained from lung tumor tissue. These receptors all stem from an older man with non-small cell lung cancer.

This clonotype rates as medium-sized. The gene calls are TRBV10-2 and TRBJ1-1; D remains unclear. The V gene lost 5 bases and the J gene lost 1 base, with 5 bases spanning the gap. The CDR3 loop spans 12 amino acids. From germline, CDR1 is WSHSY and CDR2 SAAADI. The DNA of the CDR3 is TGCGCCAGCAGTCCCTGGAACACTGAAGCTTTCTTT. Its protein is CASSPWNTEAFF.

In the case of this clonotype: A read error may be the cause here, since a much bigger clone is one base away. The chain carries TRBV7-8 and TRBJ2-5; D perhaps matches TRBD2 (5 bases). Germline V lookup: CDR1 SGHVS, CDR2 FQNEAQ. The CDR3 length is 16 residues. In DNA form, the CDR3 reads TGTGTCAGCAGCTTATTGAGGGCCTCCGGCGTGGAGACCCAGTACTTC. This translates into CVSSLLRASGVETQYF.

There are many counts of this clonotype. V usage is TRBV3-1 and J usage is TRBJ2-7; 7 nucleotides agree with TRBD2. CDR1 is LGHDT, CDR2 YNNKEL, per germline (reference sequence). After removal of 10 bases from V and 5 bases from J, the junction contained 17 bases not matched to a gene. This CDR3 is 15 amino acids long. In DNA, the CDR3 is TGTGCCACCCACGGCGGGAGCCCCCGTTTAGACGAGCAGTACTTC. Protein: CATHGGSPRLDEQYF.

In its sample, this clonotype is medium-sized (0.01 to 0.1%). The rearrangement joins TRBV15 to TRBJ2-5, with TRBD2 matching over 7 bases. The CDR3 totals 13 residues. V gave up 3 bases and J gave up 4 bases; unmatched junction bases: 2. Germline lookup yields CDR1 LNHNV and CDR2 YYDKDF (reference sequence). The CDR3 DNA is TGTGCCACCAGCAGGATAGCGGGAGAGACCCAGTACTTC. It is translated as CATSRIAGETQYF.

This clonotype was counted many times. This chain links TRBV3-1 with TRBJ2-1; the D gene could be TRBD1 or TRBD2 (7 bases each). Looked up from germline, CDR1 is LGHDT and CDR2 is YNNKEL (reference sequence). Trimming shortened V by 7 bases and J by 6 bases, and 19 bases separated the two germline ends. The length of the CDR3 is 15 residues. The CDR3 spells CASTASGQGGNEQFF. CDR3 nucleotides: TGTGCCAGCACCGCTAGCGGTCAGGGGGGCAATGAGCAGTTCTTC.

This rearrangement joins TRBV19 to TRBJ2-2; D gene ambiguous. Germline assignment: CDR1 LNHDA and CDR2 SQIVND (reference sequence). Trimming took off 7 bases at V and 4 bases at J, with 7 bases between the two ends. CDR3 length: 12 amino acids. For the CDR3, the DNA is TGTGCCAGTACCAAAACCACCGGGGAGCTGTTTTTT. Protein sequence: CASTKTTGELFF. The variable domain in full, with the rest retrieved from reference TRBV19 and TRBJ2-2, is DGGITQSPKYLFRKEGQNVTLSCEQNLNHDAMYWYRQDPGQGLRLIYYSQIVNDFQKGDIAEGYSVSREKKESFPLTVTSAQKNPTAFYLCASTKTTGELFFGEGSRLTVL.

The chain combines TRBV9 with TRBJ2-3, with D unclear. Germline V gene lookup returns CDR1 SGDLS and CDR2 YYNGEE. V lost 4 bases and J lost 5, with 17 bases in between. CDR3 length equals 15 residues. The chain's CDR3 is CASSPATGILDTQYF. CDR3 in DNA: TGTGCCAGCAGCCCAGCTACTGGGATCTTAGATACGCAGTATTTT.

In this sample, this clonotype turned up a few times. This chain uses TRBV30 with TRBJ2-5, with D uncertain. The CDR3 has 12 amino acids. Germline-derived CDR1 and CDR2 are GTSNPN and SVGIG (reference sequence). The V end was cut by 0 bases, the J end by 7 bases, with 9 bases between. The CDR3 DNA reads TGTGCCTGGAGTGTGGTTTTGGGGACCCAGTACTTC. This translates into CAWSVVLGTQYF.

The chain is built from TRBV19 and TRBJ1-1, with a weak D call TRBD1 (5 bases). The CDR3 sequence is 11 residues long. Germline V gives CDR1 LNHDA, CDR2 SQIVND (reference sequence). The V end was cut by 9 bases, the J end by 8 bases, with 13 bases between. The CDR3 DNA reads TGTGCCAGCGCTCGGGACGGAGAAGCTTTCTTT. Translated: CASARDGEAFF.

The J gene is TRBJ2-3, the V gene TRBV11-2; D gene unclear. The CDR3 covers 12 residues. Trimming removed 4 bases at V and 5 bases at J, with 7 bases between. Germline loops: CDR1 SGHAT, CDR2 FQNNGV. In DNA form, the CDR3 reads TGTGCCAGCAGCTCCCTTGGAGATACGCAGTATTTT. Translating it yields CASSSLGDTQYF.

Details on this clonotype: This may arise from a read error, as a much more abundant clone is one base away. V is TRBV5-5 and J is TRBJ1-2; D gene unclear. Trimming stripped 3 bases from V and 3 bases from J, with 15 bases between. The V gene's germline CDR1 is SGHKS and CDR2 YYEKEE (reference sequence). This CDR3 region has 15 residues. CDR3 nucleotides: TGTGCCAGCAGCTACGGGAGGGATGGTGACTATGGCTACACCTTC. Translation: CASSYGRDGDYGYTF.

The rearrangement joins TRBV20-1 to TRBJ1-1, with D hard to call. V was trimmed by 2 bases and J by 0 bases, leaving 10 bases between them. Germline CDR1 and CDR2: DFQATT and SNEGSKA (reference sequence). The CDR3 runs 14 residues. Here the CDR3 reads CSARRMDLNTEAFF. The CDR3 nucleotides read TGCAGTGCTAGAAGGATGGATTTGAACACTGAAGCTTTCTTT.

Judged by abundance, this clonotype is medium-sized. The chain links TRBV18 to TRBJ2-7, with D unclear. The CDR3 runs to 15 residues. The V gene lost 1 base and the J gene lost 0 bases, with 10 bases spanning the gap. Germline assignment: CDR1 KGHSH and CDR2 LQKENI. The CDR3 loop is CASSPLSTVSYEQYF. For the CDR3, the DNA is TGTGCCAGCTCACCACTCAGTACGGTCTCCTACGAGCAGTACTTC.

The chain employs TRBV6-2 or TRBV6-3 and TRBJ2-7; 11 bases line up with TRBD2. The V gene end was trimmed by 6 bases and the J gene end by 4 bases; junction bases not matched to a gene: 8. The CDR3 is 15 residues long. Germline assignment: CDR1 MNHEY and CDR2 SVGEGT. The CDR3: CASRLTASGRYEQYF. The CDR3 region has the DNA TGTGCCAGCAGACTCACGGCTAGCGGGAGGTACGAGCAGTACTTC.

This clonotype occurred many times. This rearrangement joins TRBV20-1 to TRBJ2-6; the D gene is possibly TRBD1 (5 bases). Trimming left V 2 bases short and J 2 bases short, with 13 bases between. This CDR3 region has 16 residues. CDR1 DFQATT and CDR2 SNEGSKA come from the germline V gene (reference sequence). CDR3 bases: TGCAGTGCTAGACCGACAGCCTCCCCTGGGGCCAACGTCCTGACTTTC. It yields the protein CSARPTASPGANVLTF.

As for this clonotype: This could be a read error, since a much larger clone is one nucleotide away. This chain links TRBV9 with TRBJ2-7; D is possibly TRBD2 (5 bases). With 4 bases removed from V and 5 bases from J, the gap between germline ends came to 16 bases. The CDR3 extends over 14 amino acids. Germline assignment: CDR1 SGDLS and CDR2 YYNGEE. In DNA form, the CDR3 reads TGTGCCAGCAGCCAACACGGGGTCGTAGACGAGCAGTACTTC. Translated, it gives CASSQHGVVDEQYF. Using reference TRBV9 and TRBJ2-7 for the parts outside the CDR3, the full variable domain is DSGVTQTPKHLITATGQRVTLRCSPRSGDLSVYWYQQSLDQGLQFLIQYYNGEERAKGNILERFSAQQFPDLHSELNLSSLELGDSALYFCASSQHGVVDEQYFGPGTRLTVT.

In its sample, this clonotype is medium-sized. The J gene is TRBJ2-6, the V gene TRBV5-8; the D is unclear. Germline V gene data show CDR1 as SGHTS and CDR2 as YDEGEE. V was cut by 7 bases and J by 0 bases, with 17 bases left in between. This CDR3 spans 17 amino acids. CDR3 in amino acids: CASALIGPSSGANVLTF. The CDR3 coding sequence is TGTGCCAGCGCTCTGATCGGGCCCTCCTCTGGGGCCAACGTCCTGACTTTC.

In regard to this clonotype: A read error may be the cause here, since a much bigger clone is one base away. The chain combines TRBV4-1 with TRBJ1-5; unclear D gene. Germline V gene sequence: CDR1 MGHRA, CDR2 YSYEKL. CDR3 length: 15 amino acids. The V gene lost 0 bases and the J gene lost 1 base, with 7 bases spanning the gap. The CDR3 region has the DNA TGCGCCAGCAGCCAAGACCCGTCGAGCAATCAGCCCCAGCATTTT. Translation gives CASSQDPSSNQPQHF.

This clonotype was observed at least ten times. The J gene is TRBJ1-1, the V gene TRBV6-1; D is possibly TRBD1 (6 bases). Trimming removed 4 bases at V and 1 base at J, with 10 bases between. The germline V gene encodes CDR1 MNHNS and CDR2 SASEGT. CDR3 length equals 14 residues. CDR3 sequence (DNA): TGTGCCAGCAGTGTCCCGGGACAGAACACTGAAGCTTTCTTT. Protein: CASSVPGQNTEAFF.

Within the sample, this clonotype is medium-sized. The chain couples TRBV4-1 to TRBJ2-7; 9 bases line up with TRBD1. V was pared by 0 bases and J by 3 bases, with 3 bases of the junction left unmatched. The germline gives CDR1 MGHRA, CDR2 YSYEKL. The CDR3 is made up of 15 amino acids. The CDR3 DNA sequence: TGCGCCAGCAGCCAAGATGGGACAGGGATCTACGAGCAGTACTTC. This encodes CASSQDGTGIYEQYF.

This clonotype is termed medium-sized. This chain connects TRBV7-9 to TRBJ2-7; maybe TRBD1 (6 bases). V lost 0 bases and J lost 2, with 8 bases in between. This CDR3 spans 14 amino acids. Germline V gives CDR1 SEHNR, CDR2 FQNEAQ (reference sequence). The CDR3: CASSLAGTTYEQYF. DNA for the CDR3: TGTGCCAGCAGCTTAGCGGGGACAACCTACGAGCAGTACTTC.

The CDR3 protein is CASSQQGGNTEAFF. CDR3 DNA: TGTGCCAGCTCACAACAGGGGGGGAACACTGAAGCTTTCTTT. The chain employs TRBV18 and TRBJ1-1; TRBD1 matches 8 bases. This CDR3 region has 14 residues. Germline CDR1 KGHSH, CDR2 LQKENI. J was trimmed by 1 base and V by 4 bases; bases with no gene match: 2.